Listed below are T cell receptor beta chains from one sample, sequenced in a study of CXCR3-negative and CXCR3-positive naive CD8 T cells. TCRdb reprocessed the 5' RACE reads, keeping one entry per CDR3 protein, no DNA. The sample totals over 100,000 distinct CDR3 sequences. Source material: naive CXCR3- CD8+ T cells from blood. Every receptor here comes from a human donor in good health. Some clones in this sample may be carry-over from other donors' samples. Each CDR3 is given with its conserved first and last residue.

>TRBV6-5|TRBJ2-3
CASKGVIQGDTQYF
>TRBV27|TRBJ2-7
CASRSRAYEQYF
>TRBV6-1|TRBJ2-1
CASSETGTYNEQFF
>TRBV4-1|TRBJ1-2
CASSQDMALAATNYGYTF
>TRBV7-8|TRBJ2-1
CASSTTSGYNEQFF
>TRBV28|TRBJ2-7
CASNPSSYEQYF
>TRBV29-1|TRBJ2-1
CSVETSGGYNEQFF
>TRBV25-1|TRBJ2-1
CASSEWGGGAGNEQFF
>TRBV25-1|TRBJ1-2
CASRATGQDYGYTF
>TRBV9|TRBJ2-4
CASSDDRNIQYF
>TRBV19|TRBJ2-1
CASSITASLDRPSYNEQFF
>TRBV2|TRBJ1-3
CASEGGVGNTIYF
>TRBV29-1|TRBJ2-1
CSARLTNFYEQFF
>TRBV29-1|TRBJ2-1
CSVEGLSGGTSYNEQFF
>TRBV7-9|TRBJ2-5
CASSLDAEETQYF
>TRBV5-1|TRBJ2-1
CASTEGGGTNNEQFF
>TRBV7-3|TRBJ1-1
CASSLTEMNTEAFF
>TRBV29-1|TRBJ1-5
CSVLQGSNQPQHF
>TRBV7-9|TRBJ2-7
CASSSGQRNYEQYF
>TRBV4-3|TRBJ2-3
CASSQDRRTGGSADTQYF
>TRBV27|TRBJ2-7
CASSRVFNTPYEQYF
>TRBV27|TRBJ1-5
CASRHTDRGGQPQHF
>TRBV2|TRBJ2-3
CASTGFSYEQYF
>TRBV6-6|TRBJ2-5
CASSSHRLARVPQETQYF
>TRBV12-3/TRBV12-4|TRBJ1-2
CASSRTVHGGYTF
>TRBV4-3|TRBJ2-3
CASSQDRATNTQYF
>TRBV28|TRBJ1-1
CASSTRQLGDTEAFF
>TRBV7-8|TRBJ2-7
CASSLKGGGTPNGNEQYF
>TRBV4-3|TRBJ2-7
CASSQEGRGSYEQYF
>TRBV6-2/TRBV6-3|TRBJ2-7
CASSTNPLGPSYEQYF
>TRBV5-8|TRBJ2-7
CASSPVASYEQYF
>TRBV20-1|TRBJ2-7
CSARDFEGETYEQYF
>TRBV29-1|TRBJ1-5
CSVDPGTGGDQPQHF
>TRBV19|TRBJ2-7
CASSRTGYEQYF
>TRBV7-9|TRBJ2-5
CASSLFFDGETQYF
>TRBV29-1|TRBJ2-7
CSSLVGNGEQYF
>TRBV13|TRBJ2-7
CASSGRFGDGRYEQYF
>TRBV20-1|TRBJ1-2
CSARDSINYGYTF
>TRBV5-1|TRBJ2-3
CASIVGDTQYF
>TRBV7-9|TRBJ2-3
CASSLLGGITDTQYF
>TRBV6-2/TRBV6-3|TRBJ2-7
CASSRPNYEQYF
>TRBV20-1|TRBJ2-7
CSARDRGDEQYF
>TRBV4-1|TRBJ2-2
CASSQEGGRATGELFF
>TRBV28|TRBJ2-2
CASSFSSGSSGELFF
>TRBV28|TRBJ2-1
CASSFLSGRANNEQFF
>TRBV7-6|TRBJ2-5
CASSLWGSETQYF
>TRBV20-1|TRBJ2-7
CSAGTGRYEQYF
>TRBV7-2|TRBJ2-5
CASRGLAEETQYF
>TRBV7-8|TRBJ2-5
CASSPPAGYQETQYF
>TRBV7-9|TRBJ2-5
CASSRGLETQYF
>TRBV9|TRBJ2-1
CASSDPSGGDIYNEQFF